Shown below are 20 T cell receptor beta chains from a single sample sequenced in a study of PD-L1 blockade in urothelial cancer. Profiling relied on immunoSEQ multiplex PCR, and the TCRdb table lists in-frame clones only, not all of them. The data hold around 40,000 clones, with around 88% observed a single time. Sequencing used PBMCs, obtained around atezolizumab (anti-PD-L1) treatment. The receptors here all came from a man in his fifties or sixties with urothelial cancer.

This sequence joins TRBV19 and TRBJ2-1; 11 positions match TRBD2. J gave up 1 base and V 6 bases, and 8 bases lay outside the gene matches. CDR3 size: 17 residues. Looked up from germline, CDR1 is LNHDA and CDR2 is SQIVND (reference sequence). The CDR3 DNA follows: TGTGCCAGTAGACATAGCGGGAGGGCCTTATCCTACAATGAGCAGTTCTTC. It translates to CASRHSGRALSYNEQFF.

This chain uses TRBV28 with TRBJ2-7; TRBD1 might be the D (5 bases). This CDR3 is built from 15 residues. Germline V gene sequence: CDR1 MDHEN, CDR2 SYDVKM. The V and J ends lost 7 bases and 3 bases respectively, with 19 bases between them. The chain's CDR3 is CASTEAVGRYYEQYF. The CDR3 DNA reads TGTGCCAGCACTGAGGCTGTGGGGCGCTACTACGAGCAGTACTTC.

The chain links TRBV27 to TRBJ2-5; a weak D match, TRBD1 (6 bases). The CDR3 runs to 12 residues. Trimming pared 7 bases from V and 7 bases from J, leaving 13 bases between. The germline V gene has CDR1 MNHEY and CDR2 SMNVEV (reference sequence). CDR3 in amino acids: CASTHPRGTQYF. The CDR3, as DNA: TGTGCCAGCACCCACCCCAGGGGGACCCAGTACTTC.

The chain links TRBV19 to TRBJ2-1, with TRBD1 matching 7 bases. The CDR3 spans 15 residues. After removal of 9 bases from V and 5 bases from J, the junction contained 13 bases not matched to a gene. Per the germline V gene, CDR1 is LNHDA and CDR2 is SQIVND (reference sequence). The CDR3 loop is CASRQGRVVDNEQFF. As DNA, the CDR3 is TGTGCCAGCCGACAGGGAAGGGTTGTGGACAATGAGCAGTTCTTC.

This clone was detected only once. The chain carries TRBV7-2 and TRBJ1-2; D uncertain. Germline CDR1 reads SGHTA; CDR2 reads FQGNSA. V lost 1 base, J lost 4 bases, and 10 bases lay in between. There are 14 residues in the CDR3. CDR3 amino acids: CASSLGSGSYGYTF. The CDR3 region has the DNA TGTGCCAGCAGCTTAGGGTCGGGGAGCTATGGCTACACCTTC.

The rearrangement links TRBV7-8 to TRBJ1-4; weak D call: TRBD1 (5 bases). This CDR3 region has 16 residues. The V end lost 3 bases, the J end lost 1 base, and 12 bases lay between the germline ends. CDR1 and CDR2 from the germline V gene are SGHVS and FQNEAQ. The CDR3 nucleotides read TGTGCCAGCAGCTTGCATGGGGGGAGAACTAATGAAAAACTGTTTTTT. Its translation: CASSLHGGRTNEKLFF. The full variable domain, with the rest looked up from reference TRBV7-8 and TRBJ1-4, is GAGVSQSPRYKVAKRGQDVALRCDPISGHVSLFWYQQALGQGPEFLTYFQNEAQLDKSGLPSDRFFAERPEGSVSTLKIQRTQQEDSAVYLCASSLHGGRTNEKLFFGSGTQLSVL.

The CDR3 sequence is CASSGERRNQPQHF. The CDR3 DNA reads TGTGCCAGCAGTGGCGAGAGGCGCAATCAGCCCCAGCATTTT. The chain carries TRBV28 and TRBJ1-5, with D unclear. Trimming took 5 bases from V and 2 from J, leaving 10 bases between them. CDR3 size: 14 residues. CDR1 MDHEN and CDR2 SYDVKM come from the germline V gene.

This chain connects TRBV2 to TRBJ2-1; D is unresolved. Germline loops: CDR1 SNHLY, CDR2 FYNNEI. This CDR3 has 14 residues. The V end was cut by 7 bases, the J end by 6 bases, with 16 bases between. CDR3 amino acids: CASNRPGDSNEQFF. CDR3 bases: TGTGCCAGCAACCGACCCGGAGATAGCAATGAGCAGTTCTTC.

The CDR3 DNA is TGTGCCAGCAGCCCGGAGGTCGGTTCATCTGGAAACACCATATATTTT. It encodes CASSPEVGSSGNTIYF. The gene calls are TRBV4-2 and TRBJ1-3; D ambiguous. This CDR3 is built from 16 residues. CDR1 and CDR2 (germline): LGHNA, YNFKEQ. The V gene lost 4 bases and the J gene lost 1 base, with 14 bases spanning the gap.

The CDR3 DNA is TGTGCCAGCAGCCGCAGGGCACCCTACGAGCAGTACTTC. As protein: CASSRRAPYEQYF. This chain joins TRBV11-1 and TRBJ2-7, with D perhaps TRBD1 (5 bases). The V and J ends lost 5 bases and 2 bases respectively, with 10 bases between them. This CDR3 is built from 13 residues. Germline CDR1 and CDR2: SGHAT and FQDESV (reference sequence).

The chain combines TRBV19 with TRBJ2-3; the D is unclear. The CDR3 contains 11 residues. V was clipped by 7 bases and J by 5 bases, with 7 bases between them. Germline V gives CDR1 LNHDA, CDR2 SQIVND (reference sequence). The CDR3 DNA reads TGTGCCAGTACGTCTTTAGATACGCAGTATTTT. It specifies CASTSLDTQYF.

This chain links TRBV19 with TRBJ1-5; perhaps TRBD1 as D (6 bases). CDR3 size: 15 residues. The V end lost 9 bases, the J end lost 4 bases, and 19 bases lay between the germline ends. CDR1 and CDR2 (germline): LNHDA, SQIVND (reference sequence). CDR3 in amino acids: CASQQGQGPNQPQHF. CDR3 bases: TGTGCCAGCCAGCAGGGGCAGGGTCCAAATCAGCCCCAGCATTTT.

The CDR3 spells CSGSGGQGDSYEQYF. CDR3 DNA: TGCAGCGGTTCCGGAGGGCAGGGGGACTCCTACGAGCAGTACTTC. This sequence joins TRBV29-1 and TRBJ2-7, with a possible D match to TRBD1 (7 bases). This CDR3 spans 15 amino acids. Trimming left V 7 bases short and J 0 bases short, with 19 bases between. Germline V gene sequence: CDR1 SQVTM, CDR2 ANQGSEA.

The chain is built from TRBV6-1 and TRBJ2-7, with a tentative D call TRBD1 (5 bases). CDR3 length equals 14 residues. Germline values: CDR1 MNHNS, CDR2 SASEGT. Trimming shortened V by 3 bases and J by 3 bases, and 12 bases separated the two germline ends. The CDR3 loop reads CASSDEDSFYEQYF. For the CDR3, the DNA is TGTGCCAGCAGTGATGAAGACAGCTTCTACGAGCAGTACTTC.

J is TRBJ2-7 and V is TRBV6-5; TRBD1 aligns across 7 bases. The germline V gene has CDR1 MNHEY and CDR2 SVGAGI. This CDR3 is 15 amino acids long. V shed 0 bases, J shed 3 bases, and the junction held 5 bases outside the gene matches. CDR3 coding DNA: TGTGCCAGCAGTTACTCTGGGCAGGGGGACTACGAGCAGTACTTC. It specifies CASSYSGQGDYEQYF.

The gene calls are TRBV6-5 and TRBJ2-5; 8 nucleotides match TRBD2. CDR3 size: 15 residues. The junction had 5 bases not matched to a gene; V was cut back by 4 bases and J by 1 base. In germline, CDR1 is MNHEY, CDR2 SVGAGI. The CDR3 is CASSFSGGPQETQYF. The CDR3 bases are TGTGCCAGCAGTTTCAGCGGGGGCCCCCAAGAGACCCAGTACTTC.

The chain's CDR3 is CASSSGLAGGTDTQYF. The CDR3 region has the DNA TGTGCCAGCAGCTCTGGACTAGCGGGGGGAACAGATACGCAGTATTTT. The V and J genes are TRBV5-6 and TRBJ2-3, with 14 positions matching TRBD2. Germline lookup yields CDR1 SGHDT and CDR2 YYEEEE. The CDR3 has 16 amino acids. After removal of 3 bases from V and 3 bases from J, the junction contained 3 bases not matched to a gene.

In its sample, this clone was seen once. This rearrangement joins TRBV29-1 to TRBJ2-7, with D maybe TRBD1 (6 bases). CDR3 length equals 13 residues. The V gene's germline CDR1 is SQVTM and CDR2 ANQGSEA. V was shortened by 6 bases and J by 2 bases, with 14 bases between the two germline ends. The CDR3 DNA follows: TGCAGCGTAGCTAAGCAGGGGCCCTACGAGCAGTACTTC. It yields the protein CSVAKQGPYEQYF.

The chain carries TRBV2 and TRBJ2-1, with 11 positions matching TRBD2. CDR3 length: 19 amino acids. Trimming cost V 6 bases and J 4 bases; bases outside gene matches: 17. Germline CDR1 and CDR2: SNHLY and FYNNEI. CDR3: CASRQGYRSSGGPYNEQFF. As DNA, the CDR3 is TGTGCCAGCAGACAAGGATATAGGTCTAGCGGGGGGCCGTACAATGAGCAGTTCTTC.

This clone appeared once. This rearrangement joins TRBV19 to TRBJ2-7; 8 bases match TRBD2. With V trimmed by 3 bases and J by 3 bases, 7 bases remained unmatched. Germline lookup yields CDR1 LNHDA and CDR2 SQIVND (reference sequence). The CDR3 has 15 residues. The CDR3 DNA reads as TGTGCCAGTAGTATTTTGGCGGGAGGTCTCTACGAGCAGTACTTC. Amino acids: CASSILAGGLYEQYF.